This T cell receptor beta chain was recovered during a study of T cells in localized non-small cell lung cancer. Sequencing was performed with immunoSEQ multiplex PCR; in TCRdb, only in-frame clones are kept and a portion is missing. The profile covers about 33,000 clones, with over 80% appearing a single time and approximately 5% taken by the ten largest. V was pared by 5 bases and J by 3 bases, with 7 bases of the junction left unmatched. In germline, CDR1 is MGHRA, CDR2 YSYEKL. CDR3 length equals 15 residues. This sequence originates from a man between 40 and 69 years old with stage II lung adenocarcinoma. Specimen: PBMCs, collected before any cancer treatment. The chain carries TRBV4-1 and TRBJ1-5, with TRBD1 identical over 7 bases. The CDR3 region has the DNA TGCGCCAGCAGCGACACAGGGGACCCCAATCAGCCCCAGCATTTT. Its translation: CASSDTGDPNQPQHF.